This TCR beta chain was identified in a study of blood T cell repertoires in COVID-19. Study summary: T cells, B-cell-depleted T cells, or PBMCs provided the cDNA or gDNA that served as material.

In the original analysis: Amplification from reference gene primers served as the basis for estimated nucleated cell counts. TCRdb keeps only in-frame clones here, not all; method: immunoSEQ multiplex PCR. V, J and clone size were drawn from that table, and D and trimming were deduced from the DNA. The table shows around 330,000 clones, with approximately 88% occurring only once. This CDR3 comprises 16 residues. Germline CDR1 reads SGHNT; CDR2 reads YYREEE (reference sequence). With 4 bases clipped from V and 5 bases from J, the junction kept 9 bases outside the gene matches. V gene TRBV5-4 combines with J gene TRBJ2-5; 12 bases agree with TRBD2. The sequence derives from a woman in her 30s with COVID-19, enrolled during active disease. Sequenced sample: peripheral blood. In DNA, the CDR3 is TGTGCCAGCAGCCCGCTAGCGGGGGGGCCGGGGGAGACCCAGTACTTC. It specifies CASSPLAGGPGETQYF. The whole variable domain, remainder taken from reference TRBV5-4 and TRBJ2-5, is ETGVTQSPTHLIKTRGQQVTLRCSSQSGHNTVSWYQQALGQGPQFIFQYYREEENGRGNFPPRFSGLQFPNYSSELNVNALELDDSALYLCASSPLAGGPGETQYFGPGTRLLVL.